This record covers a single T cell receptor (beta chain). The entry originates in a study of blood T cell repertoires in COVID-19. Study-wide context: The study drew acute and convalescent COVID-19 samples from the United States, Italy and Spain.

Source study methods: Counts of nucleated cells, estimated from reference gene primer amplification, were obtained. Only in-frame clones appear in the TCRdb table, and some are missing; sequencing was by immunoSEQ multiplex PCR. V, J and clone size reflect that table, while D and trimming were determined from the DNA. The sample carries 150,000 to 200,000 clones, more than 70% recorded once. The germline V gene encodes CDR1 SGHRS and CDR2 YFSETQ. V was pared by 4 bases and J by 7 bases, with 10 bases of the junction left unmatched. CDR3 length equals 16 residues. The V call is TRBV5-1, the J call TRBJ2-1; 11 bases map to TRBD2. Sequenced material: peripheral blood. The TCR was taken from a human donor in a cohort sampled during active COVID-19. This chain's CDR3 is CASSLAPSGGQNEQFF. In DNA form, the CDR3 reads TGCGCCAGCAGCCTCGCCCCTAGCGGGGGGCAGAATGAGCAGTTCTTC.